Below are 21 T cell receptor beta chains sequenced from a single sample in a study of blood T cell repertoires in COVID-19. Sequencing was performed with immunoSEQ multiplex PCR; in TCRdb, only in-frame clones are kept and a portion is missing. The table lists 250,000 to 350,000 clones, under 85% of them singletons, with 0.85% to 0.9% in the top ten. The sequencing input was peripheral blood. The origin of the receptors is a human donor with COVID-19, enrolled during active disease. The donor label of this sample is uncertain.

A few counts support this clone. The rearrangement links TRBV5-1 to TRBJ2-1, with 7 bases identical to TRBD1. Germline V gives CDR1 SGHRS, CDR2 YFSETQ. The J segment lost 6 bases and the V segment lost 4 bases, leaving 10 bases of the junction unmatched. The CDR3 consists of 15 residues. The CDR3 sequence: CASSTTGQRSNEQFF. In DNA, the CDR3 is TGCGCCAGCAGCACAACGGGACAGCGTAGCAATGAGCAGTTCTTC.

For this clone: Other DNA sequences of this sample code for an identical CDR3. The chain recombines TRBV9 with TRBJ1-5, with a tentative D call TRBD1 (6 bases). The ends were cut back, 0 bases at V and 7 bases at J, with 8 bases in the middle. In germline, CDR1 is SGDLS, CDR2 YYNGEE. This CDR3 comprises 13 residues. The CDR3 DNA reads TGTGCCAGCAGCGTAGGAGGGGGACAGCCCCAGCATTTT. Amino acid sequence: CASSVGGGQPQHF.

This chain links TRBV19 with TRBJ1-3; 8 bases line up with TRBD1. CDR1 LNHDA and CDR2 SQIVND come from the germline V gene (reference sequence). With 7 bases clipped from V and 8 bases from J, the junction kept 16 bases outside the gene matches. The CDR3 is 16 residues long. The CDR3 bases are TGTGCCAGTACCTCAATGTCGCAGGGGGCAGGGGACACCATATATTTT. Its protein product is CASTSMSQGAGDTIYF.

The genes are TRBV19 and TRBJ1-1; D is unclear. Germline V CDR1 and CDR2: LNHDA, SQIVND (reference sequence). V was clipped by 6 bases and J by 1 base, with 21 bases between them. The CDR3 is 17 residues long. The CDR3, as DNA: TGTGCCAGTAGACCTCTTCTAACCCGTCGTGAGAACACTGAAGCTTTCTTT. Translating gives CASRPLLTRRENTEAFF. The variable domain in full, completed from reference TRBV19 and TRBJ1-1, reads DGGITQSPKYLFRKEGQNVTLSCEQNLNHDAMYWYRQDPGQGLRLIYYSQIVNDFQKGDIAEGYSVSREKKESFPLTVTSAQKNPTAFYLCASRPLLTRRENTEAFFGQGTRLTVV.

This chain joins TRBV2 and TRBJ2-7, with D possibly being TRBD1 (5 bases). V was trimmed by 6 bases and J by 6 bases, leaving 15 bases between them. The length of the CDR3 is 13 residues. In germline, CDR1 is SNHLY, CDR2 FYNNEI. This chain's CDR3 is CASSMMTALEQYF. In DNA, the CDR3 is TGTGCCAGCAGCATGATGACAGCGCTCGAGCAGTACTTC.

DNA of the CDR3: TGTGCCAGCAGCGGACAACAGGGCCCGAACACTGAAGCTTTCTTT. Protein: CASSGQQGPNTEAFF. V and J are TRBV9 and TRBJ1-1; D may be TRBD1 (6 bases). The CDR3 loop spans 15 amino acids. The germline V gene has CDR1 SGDLS and CDR2 YYNGEE. V gave up 3 bases and J gave up 1 base, with 13 bases separating them.

This chain links TRBV5-1 with TRBJ2-3; D is ambiguous. This CDR3 region has 13 residues. Trimming removed 0 bases from V and 6 bases from J, with 8 bases in between. The germline V gene encodes CDR1 SGHRS and CDR2 YFSETQ. The CDR3 nucleotides read TGCGCCAGCAGCTTGGGCCAACGGGATACGCAGTATTTT. Translated: CASSLGQRDTQYF.

The J gene is TRBJ1-5, the V gene TRBV28; no firm D call. CDR1 is MDHEN and CDR2 is SYDVKM in the germline V gene. The CDR3 contains 15 residues. V lost 8 bases to trimming and J lost 0 bases, with 14 bases between them. CDR3 in DNA: TGTGCCAGCCGGGTGCAGAGCTATAGCAATCAGCCCCAGCATTTT. Translation: CASRVQSYSNQPQHF.

V is TRBV6-5 and J is TRBJ1-3; D is perhaps TRBD1 (6 bases). The CDR3 totals 15 residues. The germline V and J ends were trimmed by 0 bases and 0 bases, with 6 bases remaining between them. Germline assignment: CDR1 MNHEY and CDR2 SVGAGI. DNA of the CDR3: TGTGCCAGCAGTTACTCGGACAGCTCTGGAAACACCATATATTTT. The encoded protein is CASSYSDSSGNTIYF.

The genes are TRBV3-1 (or the pseudogene TRBV3-2) and TRBJ1-1; TRBD1 agrees at 8 bases. This CDR3 spans 13 amino acids. CDR1 LGHDT and CDR2 YNNKEL come from the germline V gene (reference sequence). J was trimmed by 4 bases and V by 7 bases; bases with no gene match: 5. CDR3 protein: CASNPTGGTEAFF. The CDR3, as DNA: TGTGCCAGCAACCCTACAGGGGGCACTGAAGCTTTCTTT.

The gene calls are TRBV10-3 and TRBJ2-7; 10 bases fit TRBD1. Per the germline V gene, CDR1 is ENHRY and CDR2 is SYGVKD. The ends lost 6 bases at V and 1 base at J; junction bases unmatched: 9. There are 16 residues in the CDR3. Here the CDR3 DNA reads TGTGCCATCAGCCCTGGACAGGGGGGATTATCCTACGAGCAGTACTTC. Translation: CAISPGQGGLSYEQYF.

This clone has only one observation. V usage is TRBV27 and J usage is TRBJ2-7; D is possibly TRBD1 (6 bases). The CDR3 consists of 13 residues. The V gene's germline CDR1 is MNHEY and CDR2 SMNVEV (reference sequence). The V gene lost 5 bases and the J gene lost 2 bases, with 10 bases spanning the gap. The CDR3 reads CASSDRLTYEQYF. For the CDR3, the DNA is TGTGCCAGCAGTGACAGGTTAACCTACGAGCAGTACTTC.

This chain links TRBV6-2 or TRBV6-3 with TRBJ2-3, with D possibly being TRBD1 (6 bases). The germline V gene has CDR1 MNHEY and CDR2 SVGEGT. V was shortened by 6 bases and J by 3 bases, with 13 bases between the two germline ends. The CDR3 consists of 14 residues. The CDR3 loop reads CASSPGVVTDTQYF. The CDR3, as DNA: TGTGCCAGCAGCCCAGGGGTGGTGACAGATACGCAGTATTTT.

As DNA, the CDR3 is TGTGCCTGGAGTGTACTGGGGGAGCTGTTTTTT. Translating gives CAWSVLGELFF. V gene TRBV30 combines with J gene TRBJ2-2; no clear D. Per the germline V gene, CDR1 is GTSNPN and CDR2 is SVGIG (reference sequence). The CDR3 spans 11 residues. Trimming cost V 0 bases and J 8 bases, with 4 bases left between them.

The J gene is TRBJ2-2, the V gene TRBV10-2; tentative D call: TRBD2 (6 bases). The CDR3 consists of 15 residues. Germline V lookup: CDR1 WSHSY, CDR2 SAAADI. V lost 6 bases and J 5 bases, leaving 16 bases between the germline ends. CDR3: CASSLAGWGTGELFF. In nucleotides, the CDR3 is TGCGCCAGCAGCCTGGCGGGATGGGGTACCGGGGAGCTGTTTTTT.

Only one count was recorded for this clone. The rearrangement links TRBV30 to TRBJ2-3, with D possibly matching TRBD2 (6 bases). The CDR3 runs to 14 residues. CDR1 and CDR2 (germline): GTSNPN, SVGIG (reference sequence). Trimming left V 5 bases short and J 2 bases short, with 14 bases between. The CDR3 DNA is TGTGCCTGGGCCCTCGGAGGGCTCACAGATACGCAGTATTTT. It translates to CAWALGGLTDTQYF. Full variable domain (remainder filled in from reference TRBV30 and TRBJ2-3): SQTIHQWPATLVQPVGSPLSLECTVEGTSNPNLYWYRQAAGRGLQLLFYSVGIGQISSEVPQNLSASRPQDRQFILSSKKLLLSDSGFYLCAWALGGLTDTQYFGPGTRLTVL.

V and J are TRBV3-1 (or the pseudogene TRBV3-2) and TRBJ1-5, with D possibly matching TRBD1 (6 bases). Per the germline V gene, CDR1 is LGHDT and CDR2 is YNNKEL (reference sequence). V dropped 4 bases and J dropped 7 bases, with 14 bases sitting between them. The CDR3 sequence is 14 residues long. CDR3 in amino acids: CASSLTPTGQPQHF. Written as DNA, the CDR3 is TGTGCCAGCAGCCTCACCCCGACAGGACAGCCCCAGCATTTT.

The chain couples TRBV19 to TRBJ1-2, with 8 positions matching TRBD1. The V gene's germline CDR1 is LNHDA and CDR2 SQIVND (reference sequence). With V trimmed by 5 bases and J by 6 bases, 14 bases remained unmatched. The CDR3 is made up of 16 amino acids. The CDR3 sequence: CASSPWTGKAANGYTF. CDR3 coding DNA: TGTGCCAGTAGTCCTTGGACAGGGAAGGCGGCGAATGGCTACACCTTC.

DNA for the CDR3: TGTGCCAGCAGCATCTCTAGCGGGAGTGTACGCGAGCAGTACTTC. Translation gives CASSISSGSVREQYF. This sequence joins TRBV7-9 and TRBJ2-7; TRBD2 matches at 10 bases. V lost 5 bases and J lost 6; bases outside the gene matches: 10. Germline V CDR1 and CDR2: SEHNR, FQNEAQ (reference sequence). CDR3 length: 15 amino acids.

The rearrangement links TRBV12-3 or TRBV12-4 to TRBJ2-7; a weak D match, TRBD2 (6 bases). V was pared by 8 bases and J by 9 bases, with 20 bases between. This CDR3 is built from 13 residues. The CDR3 nucleotides are TGTGCCAGCGGGAACGGGGGTTGGGGCGGGCAGTACTTC. Translation gives CASGNGGWGGQYF.

The chain is built from TRBV9 and TRBJ2-3, with TRBD2 matching over 8 bases. Germline-derived CDR1 and CDR2 are SGDLS and YYNGEE. CDR3 length: 13 amino acids. Trimming took 5 bases from V and 9 from J; bases not matched to a gene: 8. As DNA, the CDR3 is TGTGCCAGCAGAGGAGCGGGAGTCTTAACGCAGTATTTT. Protein product: CASRGAGVLTQYF.